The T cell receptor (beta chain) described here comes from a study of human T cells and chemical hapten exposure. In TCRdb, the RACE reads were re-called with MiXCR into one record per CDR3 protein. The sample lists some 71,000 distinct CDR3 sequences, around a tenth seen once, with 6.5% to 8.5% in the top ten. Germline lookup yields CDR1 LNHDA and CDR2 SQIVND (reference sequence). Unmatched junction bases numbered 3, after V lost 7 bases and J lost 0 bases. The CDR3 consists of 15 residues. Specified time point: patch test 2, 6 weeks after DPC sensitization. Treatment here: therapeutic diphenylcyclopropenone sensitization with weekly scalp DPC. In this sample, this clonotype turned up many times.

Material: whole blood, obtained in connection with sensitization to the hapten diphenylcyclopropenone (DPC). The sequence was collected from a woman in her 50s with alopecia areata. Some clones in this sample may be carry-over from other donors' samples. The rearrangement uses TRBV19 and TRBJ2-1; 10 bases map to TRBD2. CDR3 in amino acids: CASIASGSSYNEQFF. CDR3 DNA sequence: TGTGCCAGTATTGCTAGCGGGAGCTCCTACAATGAGCAGTTCTTC.